This T cell receptor beta chain was identified in a study of blood T cells in healthy people across ages. Regarding this clonotype: A read error may produce the germline difference seen at one junction end.

Together with a sample-barcoded 5' primer, a J-beta primer mix was included in a second PCR lasting about 6 to 11 cycles. TCRdb reprocessed the 5' RACE reads via MiXCR and lists one record per CDR3 protein. The sample includes about 1.5 million distinct CDR3 sequences, 35% to 45% seen only once; the top ten take about 4.1%. This CDR3 comprises 15 residues. Germline values: CDR1 MNHNS, CDR2 SASEGT. Input material: blood. The chain links TRBV6-1 to TRBJ2-1, with a tentative D call TRBD1 (5 bases). The better agreement between TRBJ2-7 and the DNA end casts doubt on the J call. The receptor comes from a woman aged 18-30 years in good health. This chain's CDR3 is CASTEDRQPYNEQYF. The CDR3 DNA follows: TGTGCCAGCACTGAAGACAGACAACCCTACAATGAGCAGTACTTC.